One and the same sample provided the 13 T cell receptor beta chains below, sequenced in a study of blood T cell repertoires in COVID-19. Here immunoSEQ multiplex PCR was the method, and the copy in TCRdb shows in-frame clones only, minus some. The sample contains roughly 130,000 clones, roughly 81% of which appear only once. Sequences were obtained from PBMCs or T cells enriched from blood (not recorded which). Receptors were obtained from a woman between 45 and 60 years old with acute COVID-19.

The CDR3 reads CATSQDGRKLFF. CDR3 coding DNA: TGTGCCACCAGCCAGGACGGGAGAAAACTGTTTTTT. The chain combines TRBV15 with TRBJ1-4; no clear D gene. V was trimmed by 5 bases and J by 10 bases, leaving 11 bases between them. From germline, CDR1 is LNHNV and CDR2 YYDKDF (reference sequence). This CDR3 spans 12 amino acids. Together with reference TRBV15 and TRBJ1-4, the CDR3 gives the full variable domain: DAMVIQNPRYQVTQFGKPVTLSCSQTLNHNVMYWYQQKSSQAPKLLFHYYDKDFNNEADTPDNFQSRRPNTSFCFLDIRSPGLGDTAMYLCATSQDGRKLFFGSGTQLSVL.

CDR3 loop: CASSPVGRGETQYF. The CDR3 coding sequence is TGTGCCAGCAGCCCGGTGGGCAGGGGGGAGACCCAGTACTTC. This chain joins TRBV5-4 and TRBJ2-5, with TRBD1 identical over 7 bases. The CDR3 covers 14 residues. V was clipped by 4 bases and J by 5 bases; unmatched bases: 8. Germline V gene sequence: CDR1 SGHNT, CDR2 YYREEE (reference sequence). The full variable domain, completed using reference TRBV5-4 and TRBJ2-5, is ETGVTQSPTHLIKTRGQQVTLRCSSQSGHNTVSWYQQALGQGPQFIFQYYREEENGRGNFPPRFSGLQFPNYSSELNVNALELDDSALYLCASSPVGRGETQYFGPGTRLLVL.

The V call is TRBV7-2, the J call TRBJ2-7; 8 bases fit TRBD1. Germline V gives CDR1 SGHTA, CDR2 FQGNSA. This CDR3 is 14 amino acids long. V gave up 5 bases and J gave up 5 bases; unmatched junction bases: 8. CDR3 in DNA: TGTGCCAGCAGCCGGAGGACAGGGCAGGACGAGCAGTACTTC. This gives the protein CASSRRTGQDEQYF.

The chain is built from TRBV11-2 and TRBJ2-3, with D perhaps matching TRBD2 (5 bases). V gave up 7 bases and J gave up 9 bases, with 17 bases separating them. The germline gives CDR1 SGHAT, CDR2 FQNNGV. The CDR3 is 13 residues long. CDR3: CASTTVGVRTQYF. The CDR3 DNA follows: TGTGCCAGCACCACGGTCGGGGTTCGCACGCAGTATTTT.

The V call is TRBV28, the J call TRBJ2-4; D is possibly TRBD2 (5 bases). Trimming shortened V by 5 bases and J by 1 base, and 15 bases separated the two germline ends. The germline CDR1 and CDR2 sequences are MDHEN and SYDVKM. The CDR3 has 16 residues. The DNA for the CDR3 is TGTGCCAGCAGTGCTGTTCTAGCTGTGGCCAAAAACATTCAGTACTTC. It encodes CASSAVLAVAKNIQYF.

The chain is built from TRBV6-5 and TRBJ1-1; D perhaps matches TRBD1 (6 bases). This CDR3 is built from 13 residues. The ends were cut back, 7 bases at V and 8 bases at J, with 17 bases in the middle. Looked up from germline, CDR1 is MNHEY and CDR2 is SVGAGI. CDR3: CASTPPGGLEAFF. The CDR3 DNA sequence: TGTGCCAGCACCCCTCCGGGGGGCCTCGAAGCTTTCTTT.

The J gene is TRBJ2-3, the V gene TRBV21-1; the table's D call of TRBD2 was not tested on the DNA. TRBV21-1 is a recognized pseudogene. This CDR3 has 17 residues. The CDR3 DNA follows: TGTGCCAGCAGCAAAGCAGAGGAGGGGCCCCAGGCAGATACGCAGTATTTT. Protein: CASSKAEEGPQADTQYF.

The DNA of the CDR3 is TGTGCCAGCAGCTCGCTTGGGGGGGGGCGTAACTATGGCTACACCTTC. This encodes CASSSLGGGRNYGYTF. The chain recombines TRBV7-2 with TRBJ1-2; TRBD1 is a possible D gene (6 bases). There are 16 residues in the CDR3. The germline V and J ends were trimmed by 4 bases and 1 base, with 16 bases remaining between them. The germline CDR1 and CDR2 sequences are SGHTA and FQGNSA.

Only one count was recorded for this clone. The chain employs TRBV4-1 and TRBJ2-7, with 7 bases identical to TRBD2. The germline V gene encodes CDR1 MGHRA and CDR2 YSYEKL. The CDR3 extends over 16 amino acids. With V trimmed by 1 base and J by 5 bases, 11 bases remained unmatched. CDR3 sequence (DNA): TGCGCCAGCAGCCAAGTCGACCAAGGGAGGGCCGACGAGCAGTACTTC. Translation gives CASSQVDQGRADEQYF.

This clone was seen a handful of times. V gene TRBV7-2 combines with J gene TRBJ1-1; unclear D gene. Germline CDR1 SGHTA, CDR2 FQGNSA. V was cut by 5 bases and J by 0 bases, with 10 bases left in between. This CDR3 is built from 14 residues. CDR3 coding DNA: TGTGCCAGCAGCCTCACCCGGGTGAACACTGAAGCTTTCTTT. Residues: CASSLTRVNTEAFF.

The CDR3 coding sequence is TGCGCCAGCAGCTTGTCCGACAGGCCCAACACTGAAGCTTTCTTT. Translated: CASSLSDRPNTEAFF. The rearrangement uses TRBV5-1 and TRBJ1-1; maybe TRBD1 (6 bases). Trimming took off 1 base at V and 2 bases at J, with 12 bases between the two ends. The CDR3 runs to 15 residues. Germline loops: CDR1 SGHRS, CDR2 YFSETQ. The full variable domain, rest sourced from reference TRBV5-1 and TRBJ1-1, is KAGVTQTPRYLIKTRGQQVTLSCSPISGHRSVSWYQQTPGQGLQFLFEYFSETQRNKGNFPGRFSGRQFSNSRSEMNVSTLELGDSALYLCASSLSDRPNTEAFFGQGTRLTVV.

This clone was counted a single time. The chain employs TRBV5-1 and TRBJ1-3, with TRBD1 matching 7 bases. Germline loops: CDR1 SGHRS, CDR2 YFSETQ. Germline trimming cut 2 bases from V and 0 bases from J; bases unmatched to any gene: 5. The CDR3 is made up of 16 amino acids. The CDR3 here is CASSFSGTASGNTIYF. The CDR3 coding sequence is TGCGCCAGCAGCTTCTCCGGGACAGCCTCTGGAAACACCATATATTTT.

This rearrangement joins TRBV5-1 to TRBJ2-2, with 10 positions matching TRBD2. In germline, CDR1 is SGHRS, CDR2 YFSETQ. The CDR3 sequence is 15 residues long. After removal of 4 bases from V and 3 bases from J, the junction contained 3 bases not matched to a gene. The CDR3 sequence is CASSTLAGDTGELFF. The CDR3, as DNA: TGCGCCAGCAGCACCCTAGCGGGGGACACCGGGGAGCTGTTTTTT.